This T cell receptor beta chain was profiled in a study of T-cell reconstitution after alpha-beta-depleted transplantation in children. With 4 bases removed from V and 1 base from J, the gap between germline ends came to 12 bases. Germline lookup yields CDR1 SGDLS and CDR2 YYNGEE. The CDR3 spans 15 residues. Unique molecular identifiers were built into the TCRbeta library. TCRdb redid the calling of the PCR reads with MiXCR, one entry per CDR3 protein. The sample contains 90,000 to 95,000 distinct CDR3 sequences, 10% to 15% of which appear only once. The receptor was isolated from a human donor who donated a stem cell graft to a child with inherited bone marrow failure. The sample in question was PBMCs from the stem cell graft donor, obtained from the stem cell graft. The rearrangement uses TRBV9 and TRBJ2-1; tentatively, D is TRBD2 (6 bases). For the CDR3, the DNA is TGTGCCAGCAGCCCCCATAGCGGATCCTACAATGAGCAGTTCTTC. Translated, it gives CASSPHSGSYNEQFF.